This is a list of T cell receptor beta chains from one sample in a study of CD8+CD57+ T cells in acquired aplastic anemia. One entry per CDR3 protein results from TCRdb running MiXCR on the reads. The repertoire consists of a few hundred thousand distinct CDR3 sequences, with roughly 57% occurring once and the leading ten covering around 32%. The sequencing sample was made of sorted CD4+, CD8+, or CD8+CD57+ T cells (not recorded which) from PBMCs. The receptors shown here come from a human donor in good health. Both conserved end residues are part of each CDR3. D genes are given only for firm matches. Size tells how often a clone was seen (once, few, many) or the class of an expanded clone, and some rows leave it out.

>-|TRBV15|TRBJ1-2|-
CATSRDTGDYGYTF
TGTGCCACCAGCAGAGATACGGGGGACTATGGCTACACCTTC
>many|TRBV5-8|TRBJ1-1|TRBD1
CASSVGFRGGRTEAFF
TGTGCCAGCAGCGTGGGGTTCAGGGGGGGGCGAACTGAAGCTTTCTTT
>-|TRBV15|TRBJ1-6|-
CATSNAGSLNSPLHF
TGTGCCACCAGCAACGCCGGGTCCTTGAATTCACCCCTCCACTTT
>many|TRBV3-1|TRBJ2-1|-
CASSQATEVPYNEQFF
TGTGCCAGCAGCCAAGCGACCGAGGTACCCTACAATGAGCAGTTCTTC
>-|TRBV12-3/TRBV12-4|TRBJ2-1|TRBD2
CASTPLPTGGPAISYNEQFF
TGTGCCAGCACCCCTCTACCCACGGGGGGGCCAGCGATCTCCTACAATGAGCAGTTCTTC
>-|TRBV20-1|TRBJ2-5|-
CSAPHVTSRQETQYF
TGCAGTGCTCCGCATGTCACTAGCAGGCAAGAGACCCAGTACTTC
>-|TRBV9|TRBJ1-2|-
CASSVDRGGAVRGYTF
TGTGCCAGCAGCGTAGACAGAGGAGGGGCGGTGAGAGGCTACACCTTC
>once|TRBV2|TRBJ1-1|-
CASSEAVAGGPYNEAFF
TGTGCCAGCAGTGAAGCGGTAGCGGGAGGGCCCTACAATGAAGCTTTCTTT
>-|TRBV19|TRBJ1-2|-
CASSINRQYGYTF
TGTGCCAGTAGTATAAATCGGCAGTATGGCTACACCTTC
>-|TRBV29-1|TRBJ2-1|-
CSVDKATGEQFF
TGCAGCGTTGATAAGGCTACTGGTGAGCAGTTCTTC
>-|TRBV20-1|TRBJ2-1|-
CSARDNEQFF
TGCAGTGCTAGAGACAATGAGCAGTTCTTC
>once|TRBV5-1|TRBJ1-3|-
CASSLGAATGNTIYF
TGCGCCAGCAGCTTGGGGGCAGCAACTGGAAACACCATATATTTT
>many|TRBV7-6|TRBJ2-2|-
CASLARQEFSGELFF
TGTGCCAGCCTCGCAAGGCAGGAATTTTCCGGGGAGCTGTTTTTT
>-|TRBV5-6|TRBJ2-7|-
CASSLAGTPLEQYF
TGTGCCAGCAGCTTGGCCGGGACTCCTCTGGAGCAGTACTTC
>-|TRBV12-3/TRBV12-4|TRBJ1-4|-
CASSLEAERLFF
TGTGCCAGCAGTTTAGAGGCCGAAAGGTTGTTTTTT
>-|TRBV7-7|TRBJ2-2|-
CASSQSPISGELFF
TGTGCTAGCAGCCAATCCCCTATCTCCGGGGAGCTGTTTTTT
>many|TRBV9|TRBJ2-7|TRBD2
CASNPQGGFGVEQYF
TGTGCCAGCAACCCCCAGGGAGGGTTCGGGGTAGAGCAGTACTTC
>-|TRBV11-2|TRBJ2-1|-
CASSLGRTYNEQFF
TGTGCCAGCAGCTTAGGGCGGACCTACAATGAGCAGTTCTTC
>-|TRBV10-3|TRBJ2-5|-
CAISGWSGGETQYF
TGTGCCATCAGTGGTTGGAGCGGCGGTGAGACCCAGTACTTC
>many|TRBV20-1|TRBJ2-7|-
CSARGQDSSSYEQYF
TGCAGTGCTAGAGGGCAGGACAGTAGCTCCTACGAGCAGTACTTC
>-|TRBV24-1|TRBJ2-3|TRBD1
CATMGQTSTDTQYF
TGTGCCACCATGGGACAGACTAGCACAGATACGCAGTATTTT
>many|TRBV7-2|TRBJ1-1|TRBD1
CASSLVWTGHTEAFF
TGTGCCAGCAGCTTAGTCTGGACAGGGCACACTGAAGCTTTCTTT
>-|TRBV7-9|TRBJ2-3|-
CASSLGGVTDTQYF
TGTGCCAGCAGCTTAGGGGGGGTGACAGATACGCAGTATTTT
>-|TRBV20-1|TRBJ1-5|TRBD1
CSASPQGVSNQPQHF
TGCAGTGCTAGTCCACAGGGGGTTAGCAATCAGCCCCAGCATTTT
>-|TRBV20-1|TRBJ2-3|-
CSARRGSGSTDTQYF
TGCAGTGCTAGACGAGGGAGCGGTAGCACAGATACGCAGTATTTT
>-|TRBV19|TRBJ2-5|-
CASSADRRKETQYF
TGTGCCAGTAGCGCCGACAGGAGAAAAGAGACCCAGTACTTC
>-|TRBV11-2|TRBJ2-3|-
CASSPQGGGGYTQYF
TGTGCCAGCAGCCCCCAGGGGGGGGGTGGATACACGCAGTATTTT
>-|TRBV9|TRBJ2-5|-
CASSPQARETQYF
TGTGCCAGCAGCCCCCAGGCCCGAGAGACCCAGTACTTC
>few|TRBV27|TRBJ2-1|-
CASSPTSRYNEQFF
TGTGCCAGCAGTCCTACTAGCAGATACAATGAGCAGTTCTTC
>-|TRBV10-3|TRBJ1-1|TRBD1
CAITGDLWTGAYTEAFF
TGTGCCATCACCGGGGACCTTTGGACAGGGGCGTACACTGAAGCTTTCTTT
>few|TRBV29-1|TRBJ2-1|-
CSVEQPYARNEQFF
TGCAGCGTTGAACAACCTTACGCGCGGAATGAGCAGTTCTTC
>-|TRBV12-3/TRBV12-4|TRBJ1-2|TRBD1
CASSLGTGGRNTF
TGTGCCAGCAGTTTAGGGACAGGGGGAAGGAACACCTTC
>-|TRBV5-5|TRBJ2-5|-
CASSFEGQGTQYF
TGTGCCAGCAGCTTTGAGGGGCAGGGGACCCAGTACTTC
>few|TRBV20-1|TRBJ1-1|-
CSARVIGRGDTEAFF
TGCAGTGCTAGAGTCATCGGGCGGGGGGACACTGAAGCTTTCTTT
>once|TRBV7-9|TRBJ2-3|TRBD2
CASSLSLAGVHNEQYF
TGTGCCAGCAGCTTGTCGCTAGCGGGCGTCCACAATGAGCAGTATTTT
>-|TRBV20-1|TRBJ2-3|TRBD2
CSATGLADYNEQYF
TGCAGTGCTACTGGACTAGCGGACTACAATGAGCAGTATTTT
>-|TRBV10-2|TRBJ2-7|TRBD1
CAVGGQGWYEQYF
TGCGCCGTAGGGGGACAGGGTTGGTACGAGCAGTACTTC
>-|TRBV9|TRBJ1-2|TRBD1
CASSATGYTF
TGTGCCAGCAGCGCGACAGGGTACACCTTC
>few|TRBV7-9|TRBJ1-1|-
CASSLGRRQTVNTEAFF
TGTGCCAGCAGCTTAGGACGGCGGCAGACCGTGAACACTGAAGCTTTCTTT
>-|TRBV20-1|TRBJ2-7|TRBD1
CSASRPGQGAHEQYF
TGCAGTGCTAGCAGACCGGGACAGGGGGCCCACGAGCAGTACTTC
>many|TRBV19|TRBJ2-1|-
CASSPGYNEQFF
TGTGCCAGTAGTCCCGGGTACAATGAGCAGTTCTTC
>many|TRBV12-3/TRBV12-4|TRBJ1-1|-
CASSLVGVGPRTEAFF
TGTGCCAGCAGTTTAGTTGGAGTCGGGCCTCGCACTGAAGCTTTCTTT
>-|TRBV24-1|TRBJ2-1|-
CATSDEETGEQFF
TGTGCCACCAGTGATGAGGAGACGGGTGAGCAGTTCTTC